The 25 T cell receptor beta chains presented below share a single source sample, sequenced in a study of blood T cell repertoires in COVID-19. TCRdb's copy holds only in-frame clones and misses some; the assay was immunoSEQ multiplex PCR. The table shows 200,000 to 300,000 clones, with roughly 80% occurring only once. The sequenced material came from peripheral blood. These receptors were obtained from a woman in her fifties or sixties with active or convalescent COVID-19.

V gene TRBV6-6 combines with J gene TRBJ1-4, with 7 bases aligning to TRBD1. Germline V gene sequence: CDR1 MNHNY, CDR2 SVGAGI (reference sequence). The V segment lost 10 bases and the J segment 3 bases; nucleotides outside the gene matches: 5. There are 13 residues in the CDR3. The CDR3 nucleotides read TGTGCCACCCAGGGACAGCCTAATGAAAAACTGTTTTTT. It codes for CATQGQPNEKLFF.

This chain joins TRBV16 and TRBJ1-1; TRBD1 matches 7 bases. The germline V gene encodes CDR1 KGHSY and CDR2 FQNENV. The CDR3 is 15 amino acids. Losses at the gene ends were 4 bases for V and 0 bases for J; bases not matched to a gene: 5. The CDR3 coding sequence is TGTGCCAGCAGCCGCTCGGGACAGCTGAACACTGAAGCTTTCTTT. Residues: CASSRSGQLNTEAFF.

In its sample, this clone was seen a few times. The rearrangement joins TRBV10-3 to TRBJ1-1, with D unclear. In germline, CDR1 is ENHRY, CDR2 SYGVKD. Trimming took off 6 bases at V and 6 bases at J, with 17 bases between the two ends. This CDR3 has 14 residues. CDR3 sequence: CAISGRHGTAEAFF. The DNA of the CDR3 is TGTGCCATCAGCGGGAGGCACGGCACTGCTGAAGCTTTCTTT.

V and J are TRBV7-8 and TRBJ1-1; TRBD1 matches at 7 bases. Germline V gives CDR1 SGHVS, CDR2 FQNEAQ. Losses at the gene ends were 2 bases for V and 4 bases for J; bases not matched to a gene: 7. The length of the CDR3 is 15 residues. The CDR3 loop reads CASSLSHRGSTEAFF. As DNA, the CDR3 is TGTGCCAGCAGCTTATCTCACAGGGGAAGCACTGAAGCTTTCTTT.

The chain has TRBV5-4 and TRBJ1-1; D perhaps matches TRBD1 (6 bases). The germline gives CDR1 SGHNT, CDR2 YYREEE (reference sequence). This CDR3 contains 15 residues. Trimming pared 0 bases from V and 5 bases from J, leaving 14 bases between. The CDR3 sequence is CASSLDSRGSTEAFF. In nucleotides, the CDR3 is TGTGCCAGCAGCTTGGATTCCAGGGGAAGTACTGAAGCTTTCTTT.

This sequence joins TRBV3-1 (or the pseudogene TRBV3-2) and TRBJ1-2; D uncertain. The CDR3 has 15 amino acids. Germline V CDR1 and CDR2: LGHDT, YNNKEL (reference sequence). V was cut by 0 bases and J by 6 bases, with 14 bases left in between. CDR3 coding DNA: TGTGCCAGCAGCCAAGATTGGGAACAGCGGGATGGCTACACCTTC. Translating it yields CASSQDWEQRDGYTF.

This CDR3 is CASRRDRGDEKLFF. CDR3 coding DNA: TGCGCCAGCAGAAGGGACAGGGGTGATGAAAAACTGTTTTTT. The chain links TRBV23-1 to TRBJ1-4; 10 bases agree with TRBD1. TRBV23-1 carries the ORF label, with uncertain function. V lost 6 bases to trimming and J lost 6 bases; unmatched junction nucleotides: 4. The CDR3 spans 14 residues.

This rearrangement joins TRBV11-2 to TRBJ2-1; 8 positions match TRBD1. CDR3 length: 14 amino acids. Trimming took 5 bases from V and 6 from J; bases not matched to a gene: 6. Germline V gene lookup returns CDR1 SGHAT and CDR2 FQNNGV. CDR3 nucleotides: TGTGCCAGCAGCGGCCGGACAGGGCTCAATGAGCAGTTCTTC. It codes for CASSGRTGLNEQFF.

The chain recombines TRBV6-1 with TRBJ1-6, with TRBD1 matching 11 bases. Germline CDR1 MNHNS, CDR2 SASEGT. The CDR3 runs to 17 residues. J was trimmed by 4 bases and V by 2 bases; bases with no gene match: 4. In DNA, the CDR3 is TGTGCCAGCAGTGAACCGGGACAGGGGGGATATAATTCACCCCTCCACTTT. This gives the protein CASSEPGQGGYNSPLHF.

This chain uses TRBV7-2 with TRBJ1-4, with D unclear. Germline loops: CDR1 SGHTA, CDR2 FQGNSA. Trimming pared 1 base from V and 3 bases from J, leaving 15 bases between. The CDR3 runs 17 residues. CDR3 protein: CASSLVPTQASNEKLFF. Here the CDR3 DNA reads TGTGCCAGCAGCTTAGTACCCACCCAGGCCTCTAATGAAAAACTGTTTTTT.

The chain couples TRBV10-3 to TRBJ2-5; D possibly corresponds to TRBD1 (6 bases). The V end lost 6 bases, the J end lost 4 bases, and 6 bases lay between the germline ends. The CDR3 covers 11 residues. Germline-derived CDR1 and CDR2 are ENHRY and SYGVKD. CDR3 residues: CAIRQGETQYF. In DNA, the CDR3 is TGTGCCATCAGACAGGGAGAGACCCAGTACTTC.

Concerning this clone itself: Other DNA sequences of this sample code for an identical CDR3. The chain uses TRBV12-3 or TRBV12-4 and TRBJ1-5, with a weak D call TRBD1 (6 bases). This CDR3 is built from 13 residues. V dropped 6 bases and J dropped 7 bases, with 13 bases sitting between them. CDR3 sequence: CASSPGGGQPQHF. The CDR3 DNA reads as TGTGCCAGCAGCCCGGGCGGGGGCCAGCCCCAGCATTTT.

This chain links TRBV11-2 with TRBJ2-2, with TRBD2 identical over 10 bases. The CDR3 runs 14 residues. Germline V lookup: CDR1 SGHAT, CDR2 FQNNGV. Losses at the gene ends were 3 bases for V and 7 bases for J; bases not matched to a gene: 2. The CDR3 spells CASSLSSGGGELFF. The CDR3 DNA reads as TGTGCCAGCAGCTTGTCTAGCGGGGGCGGGGAGCTGTTTTTT.

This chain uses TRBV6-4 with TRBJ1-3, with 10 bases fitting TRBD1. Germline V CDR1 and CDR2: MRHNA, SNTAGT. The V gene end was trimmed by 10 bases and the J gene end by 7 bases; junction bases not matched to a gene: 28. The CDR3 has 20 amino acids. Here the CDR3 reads CAKRVPSPAPRQGAVNTIYF. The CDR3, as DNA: TGTGCCAAACGGGTCCCATCACCTGCCCCTAGACAGGGGGCTGTGAACACCATATATTTT.

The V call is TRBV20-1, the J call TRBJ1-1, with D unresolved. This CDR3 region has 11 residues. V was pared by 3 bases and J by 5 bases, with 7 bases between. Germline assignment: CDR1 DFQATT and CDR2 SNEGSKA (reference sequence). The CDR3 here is CSASTGTEAFF. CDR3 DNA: TGCAGTGCTAGTACGGGGACTGAAGCTTTCTTT.

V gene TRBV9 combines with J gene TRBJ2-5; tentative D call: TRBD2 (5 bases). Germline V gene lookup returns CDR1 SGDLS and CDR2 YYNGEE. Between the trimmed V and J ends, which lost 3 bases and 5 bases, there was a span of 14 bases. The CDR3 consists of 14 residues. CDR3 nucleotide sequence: TGTGCCAGCAGCGAAACTGGGCGGGTCGAGACCCAGTACTTC. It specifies CASSETGRVETQYF. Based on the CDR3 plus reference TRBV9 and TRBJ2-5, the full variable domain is DSGVTQTPKHLITATGQRVTLRCSPRSGDLSVYWYQQSLDQGLQFLIQYYNGEERAKGNILERFSAQQFPDLHSELNLSSLELGDSALYFCASSETGRVETQYFGPGTRLLVL.

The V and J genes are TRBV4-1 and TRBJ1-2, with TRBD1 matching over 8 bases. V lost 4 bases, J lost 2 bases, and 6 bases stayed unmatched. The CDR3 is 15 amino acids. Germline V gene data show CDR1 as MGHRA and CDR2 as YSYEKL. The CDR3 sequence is CASSLEDRGNYGYTF. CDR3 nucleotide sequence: TGCGCCAGCAGCCTAGAAGACAGGGGAAACTATGGCTACACCTTC.

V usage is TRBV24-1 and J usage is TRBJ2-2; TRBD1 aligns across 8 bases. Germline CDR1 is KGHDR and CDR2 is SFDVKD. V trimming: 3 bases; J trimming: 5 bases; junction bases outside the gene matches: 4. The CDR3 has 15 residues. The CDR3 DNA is TGTGCCACCAGTGATCCGAGGACAGGGACCGGGGAGCTGTTTTTT. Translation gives CATSDPRTGTGELFF.

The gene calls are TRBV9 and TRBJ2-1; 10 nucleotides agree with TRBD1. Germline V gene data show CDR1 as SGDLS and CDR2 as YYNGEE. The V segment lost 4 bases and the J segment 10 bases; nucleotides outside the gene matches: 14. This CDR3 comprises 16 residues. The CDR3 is CASSPRLTGGLGEQFF. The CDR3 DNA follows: TGTGCCAGCAGCCCCCGCTTGACAGGGGGCTTGGGGGAGCAGTTCTTC.

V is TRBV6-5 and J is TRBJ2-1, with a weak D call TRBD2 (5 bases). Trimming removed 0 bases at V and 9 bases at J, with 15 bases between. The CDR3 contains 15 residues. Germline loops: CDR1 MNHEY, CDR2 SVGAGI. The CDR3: CASSYSANGGSEQFF. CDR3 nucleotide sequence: TGTGCCAGCAGTTACTCGGCTAATGGCGGGTCTGAGCAGTTCTTC.

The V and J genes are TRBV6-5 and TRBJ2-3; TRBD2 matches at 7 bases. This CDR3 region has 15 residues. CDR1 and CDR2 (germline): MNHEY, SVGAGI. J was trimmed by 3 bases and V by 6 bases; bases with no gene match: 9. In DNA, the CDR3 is TGTGCCAGCAGCTACGGGGGGATAGGGACAGATACGCAGTATTTT. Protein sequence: CASSYGGIGTDTQYF.

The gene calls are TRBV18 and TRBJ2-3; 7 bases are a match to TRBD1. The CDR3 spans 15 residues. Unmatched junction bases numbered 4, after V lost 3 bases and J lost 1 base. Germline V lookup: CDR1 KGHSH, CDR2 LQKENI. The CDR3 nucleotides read TGTGCCAGCTCACCTCAACAGGGGCGCACAGATACGCAGTATTTT. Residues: CASSPQQGRTDTQYF.

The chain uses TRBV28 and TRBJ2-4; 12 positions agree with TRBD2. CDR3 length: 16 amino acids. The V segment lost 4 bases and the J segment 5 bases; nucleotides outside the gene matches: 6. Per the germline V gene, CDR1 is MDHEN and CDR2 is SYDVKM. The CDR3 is CASSSPSGGAENIQYF. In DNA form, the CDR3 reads TGTGCCAGCAGTTCCCCTAGCGGGGGGGCTGAAAACATTCAGTACTTC.

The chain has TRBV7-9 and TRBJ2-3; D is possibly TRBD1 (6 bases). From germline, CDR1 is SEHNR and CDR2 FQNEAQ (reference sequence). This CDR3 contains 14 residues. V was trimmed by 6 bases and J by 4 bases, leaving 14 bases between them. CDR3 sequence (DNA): TGTGCCAGCAGTCCTGGGGGCACACCAGATACGCAGTATTTT. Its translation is CASSPGGTPDTQYF.

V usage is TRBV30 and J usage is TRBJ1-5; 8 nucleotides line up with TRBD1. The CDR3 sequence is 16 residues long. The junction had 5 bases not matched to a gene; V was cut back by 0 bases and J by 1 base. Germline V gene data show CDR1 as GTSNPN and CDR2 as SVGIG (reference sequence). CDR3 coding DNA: TGTGCCTGGAGTGTATCCCGGACAGGGAGCAATCAGCCCCAGCATTTT. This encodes CAWSVSRTGSNQPQHF. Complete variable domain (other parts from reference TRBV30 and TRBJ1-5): SQTIHQWPATLVQPVGSPLSLECTVEGTSNPNLYWYRQAAGRGLQLLFYSVGIGQISSEVPQNLSASRPQDRQFILSSKKLLLSDSGFYLCAWSVSRTGSNQPQHFGDGTRLSIL.